This TCR beta chain was recovered during a study of Ad26.COV2.S vaccination and SARS-CoV-2 variants. Treatment specified: over 15 received Ad26.COV2.S at low or high dose, single or two shots; five or six received placebo; per-sample allocation not given. Samples were taken on day 63 after the first vaccine or placebo injection. An 18-55-year-old adult in Boston served as donor. A word on this clone: Its target is not known.

This CDR3 region has 13 residues. CDR1 is LGHNA and CDR2 is YSLEER in the germline V gene. V was cut by 0 bases and J by 7 bases, with 7 bases left in between. TCRdb's copy holds only in-frame clones and misses some; the assay was immunoSEQ multiplex PCR. The sample lists roughly 410,000 clones, 83% occurring once. Study conclusions and caveats: With respect to non-spike TCR breadth, vaccine and placebo recipients were similar. Substantial breadth was reported for post-vaccination spike-specific CD8+ and CD4+ T cells. Compared with placebo recipients, vaccine recipients had higher spike-specific TCR breadth.

This clonotype was obtained from a person between 18 and 65 years old who received the Ad26.COV2.S COVID-19 vaccine or a placebo. Source: peripheral blood, taken in a trial of Ad26.COV2.S vaccine versus placebo. The V and J genes are TRBV4-3 and TRBJ1-3; D gene unclear. DNA of the CDR3: TGCGCCAGCAGCCAAGATGAAAGCAACACCATATATTTT. This translates into CASSQDESNTIYF.